The 10 T cell receptor beta chains below all came from one sample that was sequenced in a study of T cell repertoires in ileal Crohn's disease. Measured with immunoSEQ multiplex PCR; TCRdb has only the in-frame clones, and not every one. The sample shows about 10,000 clones, roughly 80% of them seen only once. Time point: neoterminal ileum biopsy at postoperative endoscopy, about 6 months after surgery. Sequences were obtained from ileal tissue. These receptors all stem from an adult with Crohn's disease.

The chain links TRBV6-1 to TRBJ2-6; a possible D gene is TRBD1 (5 bases). The CDR3 consists of 15 residues. The germline gives CDR1 MNHNS, CDR2 SASEGT. Trimming pared 8 bases from V and 0 bases from J, leaving 11 bases between. The CDR3 DNA reads TGTGCCAGCCGAGGACACCTCTCTGGGGCCAACGTCCTGACTTTC. It is translated as CASRGHLSGANVLTF.

Notes on this clone: This may stem from a read error, because a much larger clone lies one nucleotide away. This chain uses TRBV7-9 with TRBJ1-1, with 9 nucleotides matching TRBD1. The CDR3 covers 16 residues. J gave up 5 bases and V 2 bases, and 9 bases lay outside the gene matches. Per germline, CDR1 SEHNR and CDR2 FQNEAQ (reference sequence). As DNA, the CDR3 is TGTGCCAGCAGCTTAAGCCCGGGACAGGGAGATACTGAAGCTTTCTTT. Protein product: CASSLSPGQGDTEAFF.

The chain uses TRBV19 and TRBJ2-7; 7 nucleotides align to TRBD1. The V gene's germline CDR1 is LNHDA and CDR2 SQIVND (reference sequence). The V segment lost 1 base and the J segment 2 bases; nucleotides outside the gene matches: 5. The length of the CDR3 is 15 residues. The CDR3 reads CASSIARDSTYEQYF. The CDR3 DNA is TGTGCCAGTAGTATAGCCCGGGACAGCACCTACGAGCAGTACTTC.

The V gene is TRBV2, the J gene TRBJ1-2; 7 bases map to TRBD1. Germline V gene lookup returns CDR1 SNHLY and CDR2 FYNNEI. V shed 5 bases, J shed 2 bases, and the junction held 8 bases outside the gene matches. The CDR3 loop spans 15 amino acids. The CDR3 loop reads CASSPRGQLNYGYTF. Written as DNA, the CDR3 is TGTGCCAGCAGTCCCCGGGGACAGCTAAACTATGGCTACACCTTC.

This clone has a single count. CDR3 sequence (DNA): TGTGCCAGTAGTACATCACAGGGGTTGGAGACCCAGTACTTC. Residues: CASSTSQGLETQYF. The genes are TRBV19 and TRBJ2-5; 7 bases map to TRBD1. Germline V gene data show CDR1 as LNHDA and CDR2 as SQIVND (reference sequence). CDR3 length: 14 residues. The V and J ends lost 4 bases and 5 bases, in that order; junction bases with no gene match: 7.

The gene calls are TRBV29-1 and TRBJ1-4; 8 bases align to TRBD1. This CDR3 contains 13 residues. Looked up from germline, CDR1 is SQVTM and CDR2 is ANQGSEA. The trim removed 2 bases at V and 6 bases at J, leaving 2 bases unmatched. CDR3 sequence reads: CSVETGGDEKLFF. In DNA, the CDR3 is TGCAGCGTTGAAACAGGGGGGGATGAAAAACTGTTTTTT. Drawing the rest from reference TRBV29-1 and TRBJ1-4, the complete variable domain is SAVISQKPSRDICQRGTSLTIQCQVDSQVTMMFWYRQQPGQSLTLIATANQGSEATYESGFVIDKFPISRPNLTFSTLTVSNMSPEDSSIYLCSVETGGDEKLFFGSGTQLSVL.

The chain employs TRBV6-1 and TRBJ1-5, with TRBD1 as a possible D gene (6 bases). The CDR3 totals 13 residues. The V end lost 4 bases, the J end lost 3 bases, and 7 bases lay between the germline ends. The germline V gene has CDR1 MNHNS and CDR2 SASEGT. The CDR3 nucleotides are TGTGCCAGCAGTGGGACAGTCAATCAGCCCCAGCATTTT. This gives the protein CASSGTVNQPQHF.

This clone was observed a single time. The chain carries TRBV18 and TRBJ2-1; D gene unclear. Looked up from germline, CDR1 is KGHSH and CDR2 is LQKENI. The CDR3 is 14 amino acids. Trimming stripped 2 bases from V and 9 bases from J, with 14 bases between. In DNA form, the CDR3 reads TGTGCCAGCTCACCAGTCGTTCTAGTTATTGAGCAGTTCTTC. As protein: CASSPVVLVIEQFF.

The chain joins TRBV18 to TRBJ2-3, with D perhaps TRBD1 (6 bases). The germline V and J ends were trimmed by 1 base and 0 bases, with 11 bases remaining between them. The CDR3 is 16 residues long. Germline CDR1 is KGHSH and CDR2 is LQKENI. The CDR3 bases are TGTGCCAGCTCACCACGGTGGACAGACAGCACAGATACGCAGTATTTT. Translated: CASSPRWTDSTDTQYF. The complete variable domain, with remaining parts taken from reference TRBV18 and TRBJ2-3, reads NAGVMQNPRHLVRRRGQEARLRCSPMKGHSHVYWYRQLPEEGLKFMVYLQKENIIDESGMPKERFSAEFPKEGPSILRIQQVVRGDSAAYFCASSPRWTDSTDTQYFGPGTRLTVL.

V is TRBV28 and J is TRBJ1-5; possible D gene TRBD1, 6 bases. CDR1 and CDR2 from the germline V gene are MDHEN and SYDVKM. With 6 bases removed from V and 3 bases from J, the gap between germline ends came to 12 bases. The CDR3 extends over 14 amino acids. The CDR3 DNA sequence: TGTGCCAGCAGGAGGGGGGGTTTCAATCAGCCCCAGCATTTT. Its translation is CASRRGGFNQPQHF.